The rows below give T cell receptor beta chains drawn from one sample of a study of blood T cell repertoires in COVID-19. Here immunoSEQ multiplex PCR was the method, and the copy in TCRdb shows in-frame clones only, minus some. This table holds more than 70,000 clones, roughly 86% found once. Specimen: peripheral blood. These receptors originate from a woman older than 75 in a cohort sampled during active or convalescent COVID-19. Both conserved end residues are part of each CDR3. A D gene is named only where the DNA matches it firmly.

d_call v_call cdr3_aa
- TRBV7-3 CASSSQGIGSPLHF
- TRBV19 CASTPNWDTNQPQHF
- TRBV6-5 CASSSTGERYGYTF
TRBD2 TRBV24-1 CATSDRTSGQPSTDTQYF
- TRBV5-4 CASSMDGLSGNTIYF
TRBD1 TRBV19 CASFNRGANTEAFF
TRBD2 TRBV5-1 CASSRTRAGGSLYEQFF
TRBD1 TRBV11-3 CASSLAGQSTDTQYF
TRBD2 TRBV15 CATSRGGVAGKETQYF
TRBD1 TRBV10-3 CAISGTGEDGYTF
TRBD2 TRBV5-4 CASSLAGGVHEQYF
- TRBV30 CAWSVPKGQGNTIYF
- TRBV29-1 CSVDRNQETQYF
TRBD2 TRBV6-5 CASTSGIRDEQYF
TRBD1 TRBV19 CASSHAGGATEAFF
TRBD2 TRBV2 CASSVTSGPDTQYF
TRBD1 TRBV6-5 CASRIQGPLYF
- TRBV29-1 CSVVGFGVASEQFF
- TRBV20-1 CSASDKGLSNQPQHF
- TRBV6-5 CASVGPGGSYNEQFF
- TRBV2 CASRLPLLVGPRSPLHF
TRBD1 TRBV6-6 CASSGQGGNQPQHF
- TRBV30 CAWSVGGSAIYGYTF
- TRBV9 CASSPTGGPHHYGYTF
TRBD1 TRBV27 CASSGQGRTYRYTF
TRBD2 TRBV5-1 CASSLSLAGPRTDTQYF
- TRBV2 CASQGTNYGYTF
- TRBV18 CASSPLGPLTEAFF
- TRBV30 CAWSSRGTEAFF
TRBD2 TRBV18 CASSQGLAGRDEQFF
- TRBV24-1 CATSDRAGASAYGYTF
- TRBV28 CASSRGEGYTF
- TRBV30 CAWSVTGTDTQYF
TRBD2 TRBV2 CASSEVLTSGRAGSQYF
- TRBV18 CASSPRTSTGELFF
- TRBV2 CASSDNRNYEQYF
TRBD1 TRBV6-6 CASSPSGTGGIRGGYTF
TRBD1 TRBV15 CATQRAGGVYEQYF
TRBD1 TRBV28 CASSLWPGTGVNTGELFF
TRBD2 TRBV18 CASSPFRTSNTGELFF
TRBD2 TRBV30 CAWSRGLAGAGDTQYF
- TRBV19 CASSIIRGRDGYTF
TRBD2 TRBV23-1 CASSELAGGYNEQFF